This TCR beta chain is drawn from a study of T cells in Graves' hyperthyroidism and ophthalmopathy. The source material, RNA transcripts, was used to amplify TCR beta CDR3 regions. During a first-round RT-PCR of the TCR CDR3, the HTBI primer set was used. One entry per CDR3 protein results from TCRdb running MiXCR on the multiplex PCR reads. This table holds around 300,000 distinct CDR3 sequences, around 15% found once. This clonotype was observed many times. Germline-derived CDR1 and CDR2 are MNHNS and SASEGT. The CDR3 loop spans 11 amino acids. Trimming pared 6 bases from V and 9 bases from J, leaving 11 bases between.

Sequencing was done on a sample of blood. The origin of this receptor is a woman aged 40-49 years with Graves' ophthalmopathy. This sequence joins TRBV6-1 and TRBJ1-1; unclear D gene. The CDR3 reads CASRAPTKAFF. The CDR3 bases are TGTGCCAGCAGAGCCCCGACGAAAGCTTTCTTT.